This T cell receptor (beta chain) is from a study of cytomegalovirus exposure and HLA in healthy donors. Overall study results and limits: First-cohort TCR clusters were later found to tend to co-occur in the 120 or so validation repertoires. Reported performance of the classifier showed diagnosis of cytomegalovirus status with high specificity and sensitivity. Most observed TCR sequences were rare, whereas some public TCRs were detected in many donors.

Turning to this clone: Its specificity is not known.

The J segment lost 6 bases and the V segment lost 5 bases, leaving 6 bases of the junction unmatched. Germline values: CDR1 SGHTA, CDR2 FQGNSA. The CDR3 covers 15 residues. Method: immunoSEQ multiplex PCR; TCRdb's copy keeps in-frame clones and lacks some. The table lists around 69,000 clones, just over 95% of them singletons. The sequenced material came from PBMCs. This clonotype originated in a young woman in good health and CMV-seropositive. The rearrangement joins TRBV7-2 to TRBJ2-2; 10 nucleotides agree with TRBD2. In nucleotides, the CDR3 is TGTGCCAGCAGCGCAGCGGGAGGGGTTGCCGGGGAGCTGTTTTTT. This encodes CASSAAGGVAGELFF.